Presented here are 12 T cell receptor beta chains from one specimen sequenced in a study of metastatic and nonmetastatic thyroid tumors. From the PCR reads, TCRdb re-called clones with MiXCR. Of around 8,600 clones in the sample, under 40% were seen once. Ahead of thyroid surgery, no patient had received treatment of any kind. Sequenced material: tumor tissue. The receptors were gathered from a female donor with papillary thyroid cancer or a benign thyroid nodule (not recorded which). Some clones in this sample may be carry-over from other donors' samples.

J is TRBJ1-3 and V is TRBV6-1; maybe TRBD1 (6 bases). Trimming shortened V by 6 bases and J by 1 base, and 13 bases separated the two germline ends. Per the germline V gene, CDR1 is MNHNS and CDR2 is SASEGT. This CDR3 has 15 amino acids. Here the CDR3 reads CASRATGTSGNTIYF. CDR3 DNA sequence: TGTGCCAGCAGAGCTACAGGGACATCTGGAAACACCATATATTTT.

This clone was seen only a few times. This chain connects TRBV28 to TRBJ2-7, with 9 bases that match TRBD1. This CDR3 has 14 residues. J lost 5 bases, V lost 4 bases, and 6 bases had no gene match. Germline V gene sequence: CDR1 MDHEN, CDR2 SYDVKM. The chain's CDR3 is CASSSRDREHEQYF. CDR3 bases: TGTGCCAGCAGTTCCCGGGACAGGGAGCACGAGCAGTACTTC.

This clone was seen once. CDR3 sequence: CASSLDHTAGSPLHF. Written as DNA, the CDR3 is TGTGCCAGCAGCTTAGATCATACGGCGGGATCACCCCTCCACTTT. V usage is TRBV11-2 and J usage is TRBJ1-6; unclear D gene. Trimming took off 0 bases at V and 10 bases at J, with 13 bases between the two ends. Germline loops: CDR1 SGHAT, CDR2 FQNNGV. The CDR3 sequence is 15 residues long.

The chain is built from TRBV4-1 and TRBJ2-5; the match to TRBD2 covers 7 bases. J lost 1 base, V lost 2 bases, and 4 bases had no gene match. Germline values: CDR1 MGHRA, CDR2 YSYEKL. The CDR3 extends over 15 amino acids. The CDR3 DNA sequence: TGCGCCAGCAGCCAAAGGGGAGGGGCCCAAGAGACCCAGTACTTC. As protein: CASSQRGGAQETQYF.

This clone was found many times. A much larger clone differs from this one at a single base, so this may be a read error. The rearrangement joins TRBV28 to TRBJ2-7; perhaps TRBD2 as D (6 bases). The CDR3 extends over 14 amino acids. CDR1 and CDR2 (germline): MDHEN, SYDVKM. Trimming pared 3 bases from V and 3 bases from J, leaving 12 bases between. The CDR3 protein is CASSLGGLGYEQYF. The CDR3 DNA reads TGTGCCAGCAGTTTGGGGGGTCTCGGCTACGAGCAGTACTTC. Using reference TRBV28 and TRBJ2-7 for the parts outside the CDR3, the full variable domain is DVKVTQSSRYLVKRTGEKVFLECVQDMDHENMFWYRQDPGLGLRLIYFSYDVKMKEKGDIPEGYSVSREKKERFSLILESASTNQTSMYLCASSLGGLGYEQYFGPGTRLTVT.

This clone occurred a few times. The same CDR3 is also encoded by other DNA sequences in this sample. The chain carries TRBV10-2 and TRBJ2-7; tentatively, D is TRBD2 (5 bases). Trimming removed 3 bases from V and 4 bases from J, with 13 bases in between. Germline CDR1 is WSHSY and CDR2 is SAAADI. This CDR3 has 14 amino acids. The CDR3 region is CASSDYGGGYEQYF. The CDR3 DNA reads TGCGCCAGCAGTGATTACGGCGGCGGGTACGAGCAGTACTTC.

By sample fraction, this clone is large (0.1 to 1%). The chain uses TRBV30 and TRBJ1-2; tentative D call: TRBD1 (5 bases). CDR3 length equals 16 residues. The V end lost 3 bases, the J end lost 5 bases, and 22 bases lay between the germline ends. Germline-derived CDR1 and CDR2 are GTSNPN and SVGIG (reference sequence). CDR3 DNA: TGTGCCTGGAGGGGTCCTAGGGGCCCGCGGAATTATGGCTACACCTTC. It specifies CAWRGPRGPRNYGYTF.

This clone was counted between two and nine times. The chain combines TRBV28 with TRBJ1-6, with 9 bases that match TRBD1. This CDR3 comprises 15 residues. After removal of 9 bases from V and 6 bases from J, the junction contained 9 bases not matched to a gene. Germline V gene data show CDR1 as MDHEN and CDR2 as SYDVKM. CDR3 sequence: CARPPRDRANSPLHF. CDR3 DNA sequence: TGTGCCAGGCCCCCCCGGGACAGGGCTAATTCACCCCTCCACTTT.

The sample holds a few counts of this clone. V is TRBV6-1 and J is TRBJ2-1; D is ambiguous. V was cut by 8 bases and J by 1 base, with 12 bases left in between. Germline V CDR1 and CDR2: MNHNS, SASEGT. The CDR3 runs 14 residues. The CDR3 loop is CASAGLTSYNEQFF. The CDR3 nucleotides read TGTGCCAGCGCTGGGCTAACATCCTACAATGAGCAGTTCTTC.

This clone was seen a few times. This chain connects TRBV25-1 to TRBJ1-1; 7 nucleotides line up with TRBD1. V lost 4 bases to trimming and J lost 1 base; unmatched junction nucleotides: 6. In germline, CDR1 is MGHDK, CDR2 SYGVNS. This CDR3 contains 15 residues. CDR3: CASSASQGSNTEAFF. In nucleotides, the CDR3 is TGTGCCAGCAGTGCCTCACAGGGGTCGAACACTGAAGCTTTCTTT.

V is TRBV6-1 and J is TRBJ1-2, with D possibly TRBD1 on 6 matching bases. Trimming removed 6 bases at V and 4 bases at J, with 18 bases between. Germline V CDR1 and CDR2: MNHNS, SASEGT. This CDR3 contains 15 residues. As DNA, the CDR3 is TGTGCCAGCAGGGTATTCGGTGGCAGGGGCTATGGCTACACCTTC. Its translation is CASRVFGGRGYGYTF.

The chain joins TRBV7-2 to TRBJ1-1, with D hard to call. CDR1 SGHTA and CDR2 FQGNSA come from the germline V gene. V was clipped by 5 bases and J by 4 bases, with 14 bases between them. This CDR3 has 14 residues. The CDR3 is CASSPGPWGTEAFF. CDR3 DNA sequence: TGTGCCAGCAGCCCCGGGCCCTGGGGCACTGAAGCTTTCTTT.